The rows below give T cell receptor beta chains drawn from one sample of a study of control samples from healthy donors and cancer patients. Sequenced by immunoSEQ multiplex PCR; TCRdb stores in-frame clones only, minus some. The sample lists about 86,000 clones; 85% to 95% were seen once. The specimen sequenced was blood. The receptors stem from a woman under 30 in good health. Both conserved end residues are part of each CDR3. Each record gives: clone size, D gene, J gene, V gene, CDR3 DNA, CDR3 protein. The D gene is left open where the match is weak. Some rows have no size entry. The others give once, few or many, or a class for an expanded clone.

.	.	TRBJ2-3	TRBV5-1	TGCGCCAGCAGCTTGATTCAGGGGGGGCTTATCGGTACGCAGTATTTT	CASSLIQGGLIGTQYF
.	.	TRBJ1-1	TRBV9	TGTGCCAGCAGCGTAGTTCCCTCCGACTACACTGAAGCTTTCTTT	CASSVVPSDYTEAFF
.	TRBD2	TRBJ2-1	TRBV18	TGTGCCAGCTCACCAGCGTTGACTAGCGGGAACAATGAGCAGTTCTTC	CASSPALTSGNNEQFF
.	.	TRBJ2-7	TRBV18	TGTGCCAGCTCAAAGGCAGGTTTGTTAGTCCACGAGCAGTACTTC	CASSKAGLLVHEQYF
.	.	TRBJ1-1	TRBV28	TGTGCCAGCAGTACAGACGCGGTAGGGTGGGAAGCTTTCTTT	CASSTDAVGWEAFF
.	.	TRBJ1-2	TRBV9	TGTGCCAGCAGCGTAGAGGTTAGGGGTGGCTACACCTTC	CASSVEVRGGYTF
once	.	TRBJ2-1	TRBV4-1	TGCGCCAGCAGCCCCGCCGGATCCTTCTACAATGAGCAGTTCTTC	CASSPAGSFYNEQFF
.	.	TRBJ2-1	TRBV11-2	TGTGCCAGCAGCTTTGAAGGGCGGGGAAACAATGAGCAGTTCTTC	CASSFEGRGNNEQFF
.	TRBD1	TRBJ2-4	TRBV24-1	TGTGCCACCAGTGATTACCGGGACAGAAACATTCAGTACTTC	CATSDYRDRNIQYF
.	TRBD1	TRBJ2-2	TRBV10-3	TGTGCCATCAGTAGCGGGACAGGGGGGAACACCGGGGAGCTGTTTTTT	CAISSGTGGNTGELFF
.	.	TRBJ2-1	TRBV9	TGTGCCAGCAGCGCCCACTTGTCACTCCTAGGTCAATACAATGAGCAGTTCTTC	CASSAHLSLLGQYNEQFF
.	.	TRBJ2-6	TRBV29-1	TGCAGCGTTGTTGCGTCTGGGGCCAACGTCCTGACTTTC	CSVVASGANVLTF
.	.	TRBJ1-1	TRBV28	TGTGCCAGCAGTTCGCAGACTAGAGGGGCGGACACTGAAGCTTTCTTT	CASSSQTRGADTEAFF
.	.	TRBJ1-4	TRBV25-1	TGTGCCAGCAGTAAGCCTAATGAAAAACTGTTTTTT	CASSKPNEKLFF
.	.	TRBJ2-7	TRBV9	TGTGCCAGCAGCGTAGGAGGGATCCACGAGCAGTACTTC	CASSVGGIHEQYF
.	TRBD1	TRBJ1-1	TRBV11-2	TGTGCCAGCAGGTGGGACAGGAGCACTGAAGCTTTCTTT	CASRWDRSTEAFF
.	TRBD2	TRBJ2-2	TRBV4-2	TGTGCCAGCAGCCAAGGGACTAGCGGGAGCACCGGGGAGCTGTTTTTT	CASSQGTSGSTGELFF
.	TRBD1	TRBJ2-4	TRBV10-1	TGCGCCAGCAGTGACGGGACAGGGTCGGACATTCAGTACTTC	CASSDGTGSDIQYF
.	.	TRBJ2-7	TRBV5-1	TGCGCCAGCAGCTCGCAAGGGGTTGCGGCGTACGAGCAGTACTTC	CASSSQGVAAYEQYF
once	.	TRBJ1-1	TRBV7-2	TGTGCCAGCAGCTTATATCAGGACACTGAAGCTTTCTTT	CASSLYQDTEAFF
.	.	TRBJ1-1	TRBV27	TGTGCCAGCAGTTTCCGGGGGGCAGCTATGAACACTGAAGCTTTCTTT	CASSFRGAAMNTEAFF
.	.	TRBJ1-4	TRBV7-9	TGTGCCAGCAGCCCAGGACAGCTTAATGAAAAACTGTTTTTT	CASSPGQLNEKLFF
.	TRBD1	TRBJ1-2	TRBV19	TGTGCCAGTAGCCCTACAGCCGGGACAGGGGTTGGCTACACCTTC	CASSPTAGTGVGYTF
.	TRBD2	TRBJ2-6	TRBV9	TGTGCCAGCAGCGTCGGCGGGGGACCCTCTGGGGCCAACGTCCTGACTTTC	CASSVGGGPSGANVLTF
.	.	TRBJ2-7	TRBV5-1	TGCGCCAGCAGCCTCGGCCCAGCCTACGAGCAGTACTTC	CASSLGPAYEQYF
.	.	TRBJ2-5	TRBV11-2	TGTGCCAGCAGGAAAACGGGGGGCCCCTTACAAGAGACCCAGTACTTC	CASRKTGGPLQETQYF
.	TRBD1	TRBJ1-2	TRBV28	TGTGCCAGCAGTCTGACAGGGTTAGGCTATGGCTACACCTTC	CASSLTGLGYGYTF
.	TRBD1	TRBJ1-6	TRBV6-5	TGTGCCAGCAGCTACAGGGGCTTCGATTCACCCCTCCACTTT	CASSYRGFDSPLHF
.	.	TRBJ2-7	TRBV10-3	TGTGCCACAGGGCCTAGCTACGAGCAGTACTTC	CATGPSYEQYF
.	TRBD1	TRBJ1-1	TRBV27	TGTGCCACCACAGGGGCGGGTATGAACACTGAAGCTTTCTTT	CATTGAGMNTEAFF
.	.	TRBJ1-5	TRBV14	TGTGCCAGCAGCCCCTTCGACGGTCCGGGTCAGCCCCAGCATTTT	CASSPFDGPGQPQHF
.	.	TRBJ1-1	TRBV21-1	TGTGCCAGCAGCAAAGTGGGGGGACGGGACAGGGATCCTATGAACACTGAAGCTTTCTTT	CASSKVGGRDRDPMNTEAFF
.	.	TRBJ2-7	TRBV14	TGTGCCAGCGGGGCGAGCTCCTACGAGCAGTACTTC	CASGASSYEQYF
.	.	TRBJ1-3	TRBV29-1	TGCAGCGTTTACAGCTCTGGAAACACCATATATTTT	CSVYSSGNTIYF
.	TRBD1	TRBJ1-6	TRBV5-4	TGTGCCAGCAGCGCCGGACAGGGGGATACTTCACCCCTCCACTTT	CASSAGQGDTSPLHF